The 10 T cell receptor beta chains reported below all come from one sample, sequenced in a study of naive and memory T cell subsets. Antigen specificity for these receptors is unknown. Broader study findings: Naive repertoires, especially CD8, held a few larger clonotypes, possibly memory cells re-expressing CD45RA.

Two oligonucleotides, mixed equimolar, formed the beta constant-region primer covering TRBC1 and TRBC2. Four rounds of PCR amplified the ligated cDNA using nested alpha and beta constant-region primers plus SP2. TCRdb reprocessed the UMI-ligation and nested PCR reads via MiXCR and lists one record per CDR3 protein. Altogether tens of thousands of distinct CDR3 sequences are present, around 11% being singletons, with the ten largest covering around 0.13%. Source material: naive CD4+ T cells from blood. All receptors come from a human donor in good health.

The chain joins TRBV7-2 to TRBJ2-3, with 12 bases aligning to TRBD1. Germline-derived CDR1 and CDR2 are SGHTA and FQGNSA. V dropped 6 bases and J dropped 4; count of bases not matched to a gene: 8. The CDR3 runs 16 residues. CDR3 loop: CASSLTGQGAADTQYF. CDR3 in DNA: TGTGCCAGCAGTCTTACGGGACAGGGGGCCGCAGATACGCAGTATTTT.

This chain joins TRBV14 and TRBJ2-4; 9 bases agree with TRBD2. CDR1 and CDR2 (germline): SGHDN, FVKESK. The CDR3 consists of 17 residues. Trimming took 4 bases from V and 0 from J; bases not matched to a gene: 7. For the CDR3, the DNA is TGTGCCAGCAGCCCCCGGACTAGCGAACTAGCCAAAAACATTCAGTACTTC. It encodes CASSPRTSELAKNIQYF.

This sequence joins TRBV7-2 and TRBJ1-5, with 8 nucleotides matching TRBD1. The germline CDR1 and CDR2 sequences are SGHTA and FQGNSA. After removal of 3 bases from V and 9 bases from J, the junction contained 7 bases not matched to a gene. There are 14 residues in the CDR3. The CDR3, as DNA: TGTGCCAGCAGCTTGTCCCCGGGACAGGTGCCCCAGCATTTT. Translating gives CASSLSPGQVPQHF.

This clonotype occurred a few times. The rearrangement uses TRBV6-2 or TRBV6-3 and TRBJ2-5, with D perhaps matching TRBD1 (5 bases). The CDR3 is 13 amino acids. Trimming pared 7 bases from V and 6 bases from J, leaving 15 bases between. In germline, CDR1 is MNHEY, CDR2 SVGEGT. Written as DNA, the CDR3 is TGTGCCAGCAAAGAAACGGACACCCAGACCCAGTACTTC. Protein product: CASKETDTQTQYF.

This clonotype was counted between two and nine times. The rearrangement uses TRBV12-3 or TRBV12-4 and TRBJ2-7; TRBD2 might be the D (6 bases). V lost 4 bases and J lost 4, with 17 bases in between. The CDR3 totals 15 residues. CDR3 amino acids: CASSSPGGAGYEQYF. CDR3 DNA: TGTGCCAGCAGTTCCCCGGGCGGGGCGGGGTACGAGCAGTACTTC.

This clonotype came up many times. This CDR3 reads CSARGLGSRGVPANTGELFF. The CDR3 region has the DNA TGCAGTGCTAGAGGCTTAGGAAGCAGAGGGGTCCCCGCGAACACCGGGGAGCTGTTTTTT. The genes are TRBV20-1 and TRBJ2-2; possibly TRBD1 or TRBD2 for D (5 bases each). V lost 1 base and J lost 0, with 24 bases in between. Germline V gives CDR1 DFQATT, CDR2 SNEGSKA (reference sequence). CDR3 length equals 20 residues.

This clonotype appeared many times. V usage is TRBV15 and J usage is TRBJ2-4, with D perhaps TRBD2 (7 bases). V lost 1 base, J lost 1 base, and 14 bases lay in between. The CDR3 is made up of 17 amino acids. Looked up from germline, CDR1 is LNHNV and CDR2 is YYDKDF (reference sequence). The CDR3 DNA reads as TGTGCCACCAGCAGAGGGGCGGGGGCTTCCGCCAAAAACATTCAGTACTTC. It yields the protein CATSRGAGASAKNIQYF. The full variable domain, with the rest looked up from reference TRBV15 and TRBJ2-4, is DAMVIQNPRYQVTQFGKPVTLSCSQTLNHNVMYWYQQKSSQAPKLLFHYYDKDFNNEADTPDNFQSRRPNTSFCFLDIRSPGLGDTAMYLCATSRGAGASAKNIQYFGAGTRLSVL.

The rearrangement joins TRBV20-1 to TRBJ1-1, with D unclear. The CDR3 is 16 residues long. Trimming pared 3 bases from V and 1 base from J, leaving 18 bases between. CDR1 is DFQATT and CDR2 is SNEGSKA in the germline V gene (reference sequence). CDR3 loop: CSASRGEDVKNTEAFF. In nucleotides, the CDR3 is TGCAGTGCTAGCCGCGGGGAAGACGTGAAGAACACTGAAGCTTTCTTT.

This clonotype was counted ten times or more. The chain recombines TRBV7-2 with TRBJ1-1; no clear D gene. The CDR3 is made up of 14 amino acids. The germline gives CDR1 SGHTA, CDR2 FQGNSA. Trimming took off 6 bases at V and 6 bases at J, with 17 bases between the two ends. Here the CDR3 reads CASRLSSVTSEAFF. CDR3 DNA: TGTGCCAGCAGGCTTTCTTCAGTCACTTCTGAAGCTTTCTTT. Full variable domain (outside the CDR3, taken from reference TRBV7-2 and TRBJ1-1): GAGVSQSPSNKVTEKGKDVELRCDPISGHTALYWYRQSLGQGLEFLIYFQGNSAPDKSGLPSDRFSAERTGGSVSTLTIQRTQQEDSAVYLCASRLSSVTSEAFFGQGTRLTVV.

The chain uses TRBV5-5 and TRBJ2-7, with TRBD1 identical over 9 bases. The CDR3 is 15 residues long. With 0 bases clipped from V and 3 bases from J, the junction kept 4 bases outside the gene matches. Germline V gives CDR1 SGHKS, CDR2 YYEKEE (reference sequence). The CDR3 coding sequence is TGTGCCAGCAGCTTGGTGGTGGGACAGGGCTACGAGCAGTACTTC. It specifies CASSLVVGQGYEQYF.